The rows below give T cell receptor beta chains drawn from one sample of a study of T and B cells in COVID-19 patients. One entry per CDR3 protein, called by TCRdb with MiXCR from the multiplex PCR reads. The sample includes just over 7,000 distinct CDR3 sequences, around 29% of them seen just once. Sequencing was carried out using blood. These TCRs come from a human donor with active COVID-19. Both conserved end residues are part of each CDR3. The D gene is left open where the match is weak. Size tells how often a clone was seen (once, few, many) or the class of an expanded clone, and some rows leave it out.

J gene: TRBJ1-6; V gene: TRBV18; clone size: few; D gene: TRBD1; CDR3 DNA: TGTGCCAGCTCACCAGGGACAGTCGTGGCGCCCCTCCACTTT; CDR3 protein: CASSPGTVVAPLHF
J gene: TRBJ2-1; V gene: TRBV11-1; clone size: few; D gene: NA; CDR3 DNA: TGTGCCAGCAGTGACCGACTAGTGGGGGATTACAATGAGCAGTTCTTC; CDR3 protein: CASSDRLVGDYNEQFF
J gene: TRBJ2-6; V gene: TRBV6-2/TRBV6-3; clone size: NA; D gene: TRBD1; CDR3 DNA: TGTGCCAGCAGTACAGGGGGCCAAGGGGCCAACGTCCTGACTTTC; CDR3 protein: CASSTGGQGANVLTF
J gene: TRBJ2-3; V gene: TRBV7-9; clone size: few; D gene: TRBD1; CDR3 DNA: TGTGCCAGCAGGTCCGGGACAGGGGTGTCAGATACGCAGTATTTT; CDR3 protein: CASRSGTGVSDTQYF
J gene: TRBJ2-7; V gene: TRBV5-5; clone size: medium-sized; D gene: NA; CDR3 DNA: TGTGCCAGCAGCTTCGGACAGACTCGGGCATACGAGCAGTACTTC; CDR3 protein: CASSFGQTRAYEQYF
J gene: TRBJ2-5; V gene: TRBV7-2; clone size: NA; D gene: NA; CDR3 DNA: TGTGCCAGCAGCTTAAGGCGAAACAGCTACCAAGAGACCCAGTACTTC; CDR3 protein: CASSLRRNSYQETQYF
J gene: TRBJ1-1; V gene: TRBV14; clone size: NA; D gene: NA; CDR3 DNA: TGTGCCAGCAGCCAAGTGGAAAAAGCTTTCTTT; CDR3 protein: CASSQVEKAFF
J gene: TRBJ2-3; V gene: TRBV5-1; clone size: NA; D gene: NA; CDR3 DNA: TGCGCCAGCAGCTTGGTGATCGGAGGGACAGATACGCAGTATTTT; CDR3 protein: CASSLVIGGTDTQYF
J gene: TRBJ2-3; V gene: TRBV10-3; clone size: NA; D gene: TRBD2; CDR3 DNA: TGTGCCAACAAGCGGGACCTGAGCACAGATACGCAGTATTTT; CDR3 protein: CANKRDLSTDTQYF
J gene: TRBJ2-2; V gene: TRBV6-5; clone size: medium-sized; D gene: NA; CDR3 DNA: TGTGCCAGCAGTTTAAGCGCCACCGGGGAGCTGTTTTTT; CDR3 protein: CASSLSATGELFF
J gene: TRBJ2-3; V gene: TRBV6-6; clone size: few; D gene: NA; CDR3 DNA: TGTGCCAGCAGAGTAGGCAGGGGGGGCCCGATCACAGATACGCAGTATTTT; CDR3 protein: CASRVGRGGPITDTQYF
J gene: TRBJ2-6; V gene: TRBV12-3/TRBV12-4; clone size: NA; D gene: NA; CDR3 DNA: TGTGCCAGCAGACCAGACACGGGGGGCCTCTCTGGGGCCAACGTCCTGACTTTC; CDR3 protein: CASRPDTGGLSGANVLTF
J gene: TRBJ2-1; V gene: TRBV6-5; clone size: few; D gene: NA; CDR3 DNA: TGTGCCAGCAATCGGGCCTCAGCGGCGATCTCCTACAATGAGCAGTTCTTC; CDR3 protein: CASNRASAAISYNEQFF
J gene: TRBJ1-3; V gene: TRBV5-1; clone size: few; D gene: NA; CDR3 DNA: TGCGCCAGCAGCTTGGCCCCCATAGGTGGAAACACCATATATTTT; CDR3 protein: CASSLAPIGGNTIYF
J gene: TRBJ2-4; V gene: TRBV6-5; clone size: once; D gene: TRBD2; CDR3 DNA: TGTGCCAGCAGTTACTCGGGAGGGGCGGGGGACATTCAGTACTTC; CDR3 protein: CASSYSGGAGDIQYF
J gene: TRBJ1-6; V gene: TRBV12-3/TRBV12-4; clone size: few; D gene: TRBD1; CDR3 DNA: TGTGCCAGCAGTTTCCTTCAGGGGGATAATTCACCCCTCCACTTT; CDR3 protein: CASSFLQGDNSPLHF
J gene: TRBJ1-5; V gene: TRBV6-5; clone size: medium-sized; D gene: NA; CDR3 DNA: TGTGCCAGCACCGATCAGCCCCAGCATTTT; CDR3 protein: CASTDQPQHF
J gene: TRBJ2-1; V gene: TRBV19; clone size: medium-sized; D gene: NA; CDR3 DNA: TGTGCCAGTAGTGGGTTAGGGGTTGAGCAGTTCTTC; CDR3 protein: CASSGLGVEQFF
J gene: TRBJ2-3; V gene: TRBV20-1; clone size: NA; D gene: TRBD1; CDR3 DNA: TGCAGTGCCGGGGACAGAGATAGGGATACGCAGTATTTT; CDR3 protein: CSAGDRDRDTQYF
J gene: TRBJ2-1; V gene: TRBV6-5; clone size: medium-sized; D gene: NA; CDR3 DNA: TGTGCCAGCACAACGGGGAAGGATGAGCAGTTCTTC; CDR3 protein: CASTTGKDEQFF
J gene: TRBJ1-1; V gene: TRBV6-5; clone size: few; D gene: NA; CDR3 DNA: TGTGCCAGCAGTTACTCAGGGTACATGAACACTGAAGCTTTCTTT; CDR3 protein: CASSYSGYMNTEAFF
J gene: TRBJ1-5; V gene: TRBV15; clone size: few; D gene: NA; CDR3 DNA: TGTGCCACCAGCAGAAGTATTCAGCCCCAGCATTTT; CDR3 protein: CATSRSIQPQHF
J gene: TRBJ2-5; V gene: TRBV6-5; clone size: medium-sized; D gene: NA; CDR3 DNA: TGTGCCAGCAGTTACTCGGCCGGAGAAGAGACCCAGTACTTC; CDR3 protein: CASSYSAGEETQYF
J gene: TRBJ2-5; V gene: TRBV20-1; clone size: NA; D gene: TRBD2; CDR3 DNA: TGCAGTGCTATGATACGGACTAGCGGGACTAAAGAGACCCAGTACTTC; CDR3 protein: CSAMIRTSGTKETQYF
J gene: TRBJ2-5; V gene: TRBV13; clone size: few; D gene: NA; CDR3 DNA: TGTGCCAGCAGCTTAGTGAAGAAACAAGAGACCCAGTACTTC; CDR3 protein: CASSLVKKQETQYF
J gene: TRBJ2-3; V gene: TRBV7-9; clone size: NA; D gene: TRBD2; CDR3 DNA: TGTGCCAGCTGCAGGACTAGCGGGGGGTTTACAGATACGCAGTATTTT; CDR3 protein: CASCRTSGGFTDTQYF
J gene: TRBJ2-1; V gene: TRBV6-1; clone size: few; D gene: TRBD2; CDR3 DNA: TGTGCCAGCAGTGTAGGGACTAGCGGGGTTGTTCGTGAGCAGTTCTTC; CDR3 protein: CASSVGTSGVVREQFF
J gene: TRBJ2-5; V gene: TRBV15; clone size: medium-sized; D gene: NA; CDR3 DNA: TGTGCCACCAGAAGGACACCCCAAGAGACCCAGTACTTC; CDR3 protein: CATRRTPQETQYF
J gene: TRBJ1-1; V gene: TRBV7-6; clone size: few; D gene: NA; CDR3 DNA: TGTGCCAGCAGCTCAACCCAGGGGTACATCACTGAAGCTTTCTTT; CDR3 protein: CASSSTQGYITEAFF
J gene: TRBJ2-5; V gene: TRBV27; clone size: medium-sized; D gene: NA; CDR3 DNA: TGTGCCAGCAGTCCCCAAGAGACCCAGTACTTC; CDR3 protein: CASSPQETQYF
J gene: TRBJ1-1; V gene: TRBV14; clone size: NA; D gene: NA; CDR3 DNA: TGTGCCAGTCGAGGGGATTGGGGCACTGAAGCTTTCTTT; CDR3 protein: CASRGDWGTEAFF
J gene: TRBJ1-5; V gene: TRBV5-5; clone size: medium-sized; D gene: NA; CDR3 DNA: TGTGCCAGCAGCGGGGACATCAATCAGCCCCAGCATTTT; CDR3 protein: CASSGDINQPQHF
J gene: TRBJ2-7; V gene: TRBV12-3/TRBV12-4; clone size: NA; D gene: TRBD1; CDR3 DNA: TGTGCCAGCAGCCCGGGACAGGCGAGCTACGAGCAGTACTTC; CDR3 protein: CASSPGQASYEQYF
J gene: TRBJ2-4; V gene: TRBV6-1; clone size: few; D gene: TRBD2; CDR3 DNA: TGTGCCAGCAGTGAGAGCGGGGGCGGAGGCAAAAACATTCAGTACTTC; CDR3 protein: CASSESGGGGKNIQYF
J gene: TRBJ2-2; V gene: TRBV12-3/TRBV12-4; clone size: NA; D gene: TRBD2; CDR3 DNA: TGTGCCAGCACTCCGACTAGCGGCTACACCGGGGAGCTGTTTTTT; CDR3 protein: CASTPTSGYTGELFF
J gene: TRBJ2-3; V gene: TRBV10-3; clone size: NA; D gene: NA; CDR3 DNA: TGTGCCATCAGTGTAGGGGATACGCAGTATTTT; CDR3 protein: CAISVGDTQYF
J gene: TRBJ1-2; V gene: TRBV7-2; clone size: few; D gene: TRBD1; CDR3 DNA: TGTGCCAGCAGCGCACAGGGGCGGTATGGCTACACCTTC; CDR3 protein: CASSAQGRYGYTF
J gene: TRBJ2-7; V gene: TRBV6-1; clone size: NA; D gene: NA; CDR3 DNA: TGTGCCAGCAGTGAACCCAGGGGCAGTATGCACTACGAGCAGTACTTC; CDR3 protein: CASSEPRGSMHYEQYF
J gene: TRBJ2-3; V gene: TRBV12-3/TRBV12-4; clone size: NA; D gene: NA; CDR3 DNA: TGTGCCAGCAGTCCACTACAGGGGAGGGGAACAGATACGCAGTATTTT; CDR3 protein: CASSPLQGRGTDTQYF
J gene: TRBJ1-4; V gene: TRBV12-3/TRBV12-4; clone size: NA; D gene: TRBD1; CDR3 DNA: TGTGCCAGCAGTCCCGGGACAGGGGGCGCGGGTGGGGAAAAACTGTTTTTT; CDR3 protein: CASSPGTGGAGGEKLFF
J gene: TRBJ2-2; V gene: TRBV7-6; clone size: NA; D gene: NA; CDR3 DNA: TGTGCCAGCAGCTATGCCGGGACGTGGGGTTCCGGGGAGCTGTTTTTT; CDR3 protein: CASSYAGTWGSGELFF
J gene: TRBJ2-5; V gene: TRBV12-3/TRBV12-4; clone size: medium-sized; D gene: NA; CDR3 DNA: TGTGCCAGCAGTTCGGGGGAGCAAGAGACCCAGTACTTC; CDR3 protein: CASSSGEQETQYF
J gene: TRBJ2-1; V gene: TRBV20-1; clone size: NA; D gene: TRBD2; CDR3 DNA: TGCAGTGCTACCACCTCACTAGCGGGGGGGCCAAATGAGCAGTTCTTC; CDR3 protein: CSATTSLAGGPNEQFF